Listed below are T cell receptor beta chains from one sample, sequenced in a study of blood T cell repertoires in COVID-19. Using immunoSEQ multiplex PCR, the repertoire was profiled, and TCRdb retains in-frame clones only, with some absent. The table has about 190,000 clones, approximately 79% seen once; the top ten hold 13%. The sequenced sample was peripheral blood. These receptors were taken from a man aged 45-65 years who had recovered from COVID-19. The CDR3 runs from the conserved cysteine through the conserved F or W. D genes are given only for firm matches. Size tells how often a clone was seen (once, few, many) or the class of an expanded clone, and some rows leave it out.

d_gene	abundance	j_gene	v_gene	CDR3aa	CDR3nt
TRBD2	-	TRBJ2-3	TRBV28	CASNRAGVPSTDTQYF	TGTGCCAGCAATAGGGCGGGAGTCCCTAGCACAGATACGCAGTATTTT
TRBD2	-	TRBJ2-7	TRBV12-3/TRBV12-4	CASSAGLAREQYF	TGTGCCAGCAGCGCTGGACTAGCGAGGGAGCAGTACTTC
-	-	TRBJ2-7	TRBV7-9	CASSWLVGGEQYF	TGTGCCAGCAGTTGGCTCGTTGGAGGCGAGCAGTACTTC
TRBD1	-	TRBJ2-7	TRBV10-3	CAIKPGQTYEQYF	TGTGCCATCAAACCGGGACAGACCTACGAGCAGTACTTC
-	-	TRBJ2-7	TRBV4-1	CASSQDTGYLYEQYF	TGCGCCAGCAGCCAAGATACAGGGTACCTATACGAGCAGTACTTC
-	-	TRBJ2-1	TRBV5-1	CASSLYNGGEQFF	TGCGCCAGCAGCTTGTACAACGGCGGAGAGCAGTTCTTC
-	-	TRBJ2-7	TRBV5-5	CASSLTGQTYEQYF	TGTGCCAGCAGCTTGACAGGGCAAACCTACGAGCAGTACTTC
TRBD2	once	TRBJ2-1	TRBV5-1	CASSGRDYQPEQFF	TGCGCCAGCAGCGGCCGGGACTACCAACCTGAGCAGTTCTTC
TRBD2	-	TRBJ2-7	TRBV7-8	CASSLGGSAYEQYF	TGTGCCAGCAGCTTGGGGGGGTCCGCCTACGAGCAGTACTTC
TRBD2	-	TRBJ2-5	TRBV12-3/TRBV12-4	CASSLLAGETQYF	TGTGCCAGCAGTTTACTAGCGGGAGAGACCCAGTACTTC